This T cell receptor (beta chain) was sequenced in a study of T cell repertoires in cytomegalovirus infection. Study context: Both recently identified HLA-C-restricted and well-studied HLA-B-restricted CMV epitopes were used in the study. Evidence of both CMV infection and a matching HLA type came from public TCR beta signatures. Broader study findings: HLA-C-restricted TCR beta clonotypes specific for CMV led the ex vivo response.

Concerning this clonotype: Its specificity is unknown.

Trimming took 0 bases from V and 4 from J; bases not matched to a gene: 5. CDR1 is LNHNV and CDR2 is YYDKDF in the germline V gene (reference sequence). CDR3 length equals 15 residues. TCRdb used MiXCR to reprocess the reads, holding one entry per CDR3 protein. This table holds hundreds of thousands of distinct CDR3 sequences, around 32% found once. The receptor's source is a human donor in good health (CMV status not recorded). Some clones in this sample may be carry-over from other donors' samples. The chain recombines TRBV15 with TRBJ2-5; 7 nucleotides agree with TRBD2. This sample comprised cultured CD8+ T cells from PBMCs, obtained from culture after CMV antigen stimulation. The CDR3 spells CATSREAGVGETQYF. CDR3 in DNA: TGTGCCACCAGCAGAGAGGCGGGGGTAGGAGAGACCCAGTACTTC.